This is a list of T cell receptor beta chains from one sample in a study of T-cell memory formation after mild COVID-19. TCRdb recomputed calls from the 5' RACE reads with MiXCR, one row per CDR3 protein. The sample shows 200,000 to 250,000 distinct CDR3 sequences, over 7.5% of them seen only once. Material: PBMCs or a T cell subset sorted from them (not recorded which). The receptors come from a man between 18 and 35 years old who had mild COVID-19 (a few samples of this study predate the infection). Cell type and time point are not known. The CDR3 runs from the conserved cysteine through the conserved F or W. Fields, in order: J gene, D gene, V gene, clone size, CDR3 protein, CDR3 DNA. The D gene is left open where the match is weak. Some rows mark clone size as missing; the rest say once, few, many or name a class of expanded clone.

j_call: TRBJ1-1; d_call: -; v_call: TRBV20-1; clone_size: few; cdr3_aa: CSLEKGDGNTEAFF; cdr3_nt: TGCAGTCTAGAGAAAGGGGATGGCAACACTGAAGCTTTCTTT
j_call: TRBJ1-2; d_call: -; v_call: TRBV19; clone_size: -; cdr3_aa: CASSIGGGYGYTF; cdr3_nt: TGTGCCAGTAGTATTGGTGGGGGTTACGGCTACACCTTC
j_call: TRBJ2-7; d_call: -; v_call: TRBV5-1; clone_size: -; cdr3_aa: CASSFTGGSSYEQYF; cdr3_nt: TGCGCCAGCAGCTTTACGGGGGGCAGCTCCTACGAGCAGTACTTC
j_call: TRBJ2-1; d_call: -; v_call: TRBV4-3; clone_size: few; cdr3_aa: CASSPNGPWGSYNEQFF; cdr3_nt: TGCGCCAGCAGCCCCAACGGGCCCTGGGGCTCCTACAATGAGCAGTTCTTC
j_call: TRBJ2-3; d_call: -; v_call: TRBV2; clone_size: -; cdr3_aa: CASSFERGRLPDTQYF; cdr3_nt: TGTGCCAGCAGTTTCGAAAGGGGTCGGCTCCCAGATACGCAGTATTTT
j_call: TRBJ1-5; d_call: -; v_call: TRBV5-1; clone_size: -; cdr3_aa: CASSPEGQGQPQHF; cdr3_nt: TGCGCCAGCAGCCCTGAGGGGCAGGGCCAGCCCCAGCATTTT
j_call: TRBJ2-7; d_call: -; v_call: TRBV28; clone_size: few; cdr3_aa: CASSTSAGPPLPEQYF; cdr3_nt: TGTGCCAGCAGTACCTCGGCGGGGCCTCCCCTACCCGAGCAGTACTTC
j_call: TRBJ1-2; d_call: -; v_call: TRBV18; clone_size: -; cdr3_aa: CASSPSGGADYGYTF; cdr3_nt: TGTGCCAGCTCACCCTCGGGAGGAGCTGACTATGGCTACACCTTC
j_call: TRBJ2-7; d_call: TRBD2; v_call: TRBV5-1; clone_size: -; cdr3_aa: CASSAGGSSYEQYF; cdr3_nt: TGCGCCAGCAGCGCCGGGGGGAGCTCCTACGAGCAGTACTTC
j_call: TRBJ2-5; d_call: TRBD2; v_call: TRBV10-3; clone_size: many; cdr3_aa: CAIRSGGGDQETQYF; cdr3_nt: TGTGCCATCCGGTCGGGAGGCGGGGACCAAGAGACCCAGTACTTC
j_call: TRBJ1-2; d_call: TRBD1; v_call: TRBV4-1; clone_size: few; cdr3_aa: CASSQGTGFRGNYGYTF; cdr3_nt: TGCGCCAGCAGCCAAGGGACAGGGTTTAGGGGAAACTATGGCTACACCTTC
j_call: TRBJ2-1; d_call: TRBD1; v_call: TRBV28; clone_size: few; cdr3_aa: CASMRSGGHEQFF; cdr3_nt: TGTGCCAGCATGAGGTCAGGGGGCCATGAGCAGTTCTTC
j_call: TRBJ2-3; d_call: -; v_call: TRBV23-1; clone_size: -; cdr3_aa: CASSQVPTDTQYF; cdr3_nt: TGCGCCAGCAGTCAAGTGCCCACAGATACGCAGTATTTT
j_call: TRBJ1-4; d_call: -; v_call: TRBV24-1; clone_size: -; cdr3_aa: CATSDRGNEKLFF; cdr3_nt: TGTGCCACCAGTGACAGGGGAAATGAAAAACTGTTTTTT
j_call: TRBJ1-4; d_call: -; v_call: TRBV12-5; clone_size: -; cdr3_aa: CASNVGWGWDCNEKLFF; cdr3_nt: TGTGCTAGTAATGTTGGGTGGGGATGGGATTGTAACGAAAAACTGTTTTTT
j_call: TRBJ2-3; d_call: TRBD1; v_call: TRBV24-1; clone_size: -; cdr3_aa: CATSDQGQGMADTQYF; cdr3_nt: TGTGCCACCAGTGATCAGGGACAGGGCATGGCAGATACGCAGTATTTT
j_call: TRBJ1-2; d_call: -; v_call: TRBV30; clone_size: -; cdr3_aa: CAWNGPNYGYTF; cdr3_nt: TGTGCCTGGAATGGCCCGAACTATGGCTACACCTTC
j_call: TRBJ1-6; d_call: -; v_call: TRBV7-2; clone_size: few; cdr3_aa: CASSKRRGYVNSPLHF; cdr3_nt: TGTGCCAGCAGCAAACGCCGGGGGTATGTGAATTCACCCCTCCACTTT
j_call: TRBJ2-1; d_call: TRBD2; v_call: TRBV4-1; clone_size: -; cdr3_aa: CASSLWEGISNEQFF; cdr3_nt: TGCGCCAGCAGCCTATGGGAGGGAATCTCGAATGAGCAGTTCTTC
j_call: TRBJ1-2; d_call: TRBD1; v_call: TRBV7-9; clone_size: many; cdr3_aa: CASTIGQGYGYTF; cdr3_nt: TGTGCCAGCACGATAGGACAGGGCTATGGCTACACCTTC
j_call: TRBJ1-3; d_call: -; v_call: TRBV7-8; clone_size: few; cdr3_aa: CASSLASGTIYF; cdr3_nt: TGTGCCAGCAGCTTAGCGTCGGGAACCATATATTTT
j_call: TRBJ2-3; d_call: -; v_call: TRBV6-5; clone_size: -; cdr3_aa: CASSYQGSGAGADTQYF; cdr3_nt: TGTGCCAGCAGTTACCAAGGATCAGGGGCGGGCGCAGATACGCAGTATTTT
j_call: TRBJ2-1; d_call: TRBD1; v_call: TRBV5-4; clone_size: few; cdr3_aa: CASSLYRGTGGRNTYNEQFF; cdr3_nt: TGTGCCAGCAGCCTATACCGTGGGACAGGGGGCCGAAATACCTACAATGAGCAGTTCTTC
j_call: TRBJ2-7; d_call: TRBD2; v_call: TRBV5-4; clone_size: few; cdr3_aa: CASSFGTSGYEQYF; cdr3_nt: TGTGCCAGCAGCTTTGGGACTAGCGGGTACGAGCAGTACTTC
j_call: TRBJ1-1; d_call: -; v_call: TRBV5-1; clone_size: -; cdr3_aa: CASSPLGLGTDSKAFF; cdr3_nt: TGCGCCAGCAGCCCCCTTGGCCTAGGGACCGACTCTAAAGCTTTCTTT
j_call: TRBJ1-5; d_call: -; v_call: TRBV6-6; clone_size: -; cdr3_aa: CASSYVGNQPQHF; cdr3_nt: TGTGCCAGCAGTTACGTGGGAAATCAGCCCCAGCATTTT
j_call: TRBJ1-2; d_call: -; v_call: TRBV20-1; clone_size: few; cdr3_aa: CSARPPGAYGYTF; cdr3_nt: TGCAGTGCTAGGCCCCCGGGGGCTTACGGCTACACCTTC
j_call: TRBJ2-4; d_call: -; v_call: TRBV20-1; clone_size: many; cdr3_aa: CSALAKNIQYF; cdr3_nt: TGCAGTGCACTAGCCAAAAACATTCAGTACTTC
j_call: TRBJ2-4; d_call: TRBD2; v_call: TRBV20-1; clone_size: -; cdr3_aa: CSATVAGENIQYF; cdr3_nt: TGCAGTGCCACCGTAGCGGGGGAAAACATTCAGTACTTC
j_call: TRBJ1-3; d_call: -; v_call: TRBV5-1; clone_size: -; cdr3_aa: CASSLASGVLNTIYF; cdr3_nt: TGCGCCAGCAGCTTGGCCTCAGGGGTACTGAACACCATATATTTT
j_call: TRBJ1-6; d_call: TRBD1; v_call: TRBV12-3/TRBV12-4; clone_size: few; cdr3_aa: CASSPDREYPPLHF; cdr3_nt: TGTGCCAGCAGCCCGGACAGGGAGTACCCACCCCTCCACTTT
j_call: TRBJ2-2; d_call: TRBD2; v_call: TRBV12-3/TRBV12-4; clone_size: many; cdr3_aa: CASRGLADAGELFF; cdr3_nt: TGTGCCAGCAGGGGACTAGCTGACGCCGGGGAGCTGTTTTTT
j_call: TRBJ2-3; d_call: -; v_call: TRBV7-2; clone_size: -; cdr3_aa: CASSLTRVSTDTQYF; cdr3_nt: TGTGCCAGCAGCTTAACCAGGGTGAGCACAGATACGCAGTATTTT
j_call: TRBJ1-2; d_call: TRBD1; v_call: TRBV10-3; clone_size: few; cdr3_aa: CAIRGTGTNYGYTF; cdr3_nt: TGTGCCATCAGGGGGACAGGTACTAACTATGGCTACACCTTC
j_call: TRBJ1-6; d_call: TRBD1; v_call: TRBV27; clone_size: -; cdr3_aa: CASGDRGWNSPLHF; cdr3_nt: TGTGCCAGCGGGGACAGGGGTTGGAATTCACCCCTCCACTTT
j_call: TRBJ2-5; d_call: TRBD2; v_call: TRBV7-9; clone_size: many; cdr3_aa: CASSLSSGVIQYF; cdr3_nt: TGTGCCAGCAGCTTAAGTAGCGGGGTGATCCAGTACTTC
j_call: TRBJ2-5; d_call: TRBD1; v_call: TRBV6-5; clone_size: few; cdr3_aa: CASSQWTGLGETQYF; cdr3_nt: TGTGCCAGCAGTCAATGGACAGGGCTTGGAGAGACCCAGTACTTC
j_call: TRBJ1-2; d_call: -; v_call: TRBV5-1; clone_size: few; cdr3_aa: CASSLGDGPYGYTF; cdr3_nt: TGCGCCAGCAGCTTGGGGGACGGACCTTATGGCTACACCTTC
j_call: TRBJ1-4; d_call: -; v_call: TRBV25-1; clone_size: few; cdr3_aa: CASSTATNEKLFF; cdr3_nt: TGTGCCAGCAGTACAGCAACTAATGAAAAACTGTTTTTT
j_call: TRBJ2-5; d_call: TRBD1; v_call: TRBV12-3/TRBV12-4; clone_size: -; cdr3_aa: CASSSSGQGTETQYF; cdr3_nt: TGTGCCAGCAGTTCTTCCGGACAGGGGACGGAGACCCAGTACTTC
j_call: TRBJ1-2; d_call: -; v_call: TRBV4-1; clone_size: few; cdr3_aa: CASSPYGWSGYTF; cdr3_nt: TGCGCCAGCAGTCCCTATGGTTGGTCCGGCTACACCTTC
j_call: TRBJ1-2; d_call: -; v_call: TRBV27; clone_size: few; cdr3_aa: CASSVGASYYGYTF; cdr3_nt: TGTGCCAGCAGTGTCGGGGCCTCATATTATGGCTACACCTTC